These T cell receptor beta chains were read from a single sample in a study of control samples from healthy donors and cancer patients. Here immunoSEQ multiplex PCR was the method, and the copy in TCRdb shows in-frame clones only, minus some. The sample lists 150,000 to 200,000 clones, 96% occurring once. The sequencing input was blood. The receptors were gathered from a woman in her twenties or thirties in good health. Each CDR3 is given with its conserved first and last residue. The D gene is left open where the match is weak. Not all rows give a size; the values are once, few, many and, for expanded clones, a class.

abundance	v_gene	j_gene	d_gene	CDR3nt	CDR3aa
NA	TRBV3-1/TRBV3-2	TRBJ2-1	TRBD2	TGTGCCAGCAGCCAAGAATACCCAGCGGGAGGGCTCGACAATGAGCAGTTCTTC	CASSQEYPAGGLDNEQFF
NA	TRBV18	TRBJ1-3	NA	TGTGCCAGCCCACCAAGACTGGGGGGCTCTGGAAACACCATATATTTT	CASPPRLGGSGNTIYF
NA	TRBV29-1	TRBJ2-1	TRBD2	TGCAGCGTTGTGACGACGGGGGGGAAGCACAATGAGCAGTTCTTC	CSVVTTGGKHNEQFF
NA	TRBV10-2	TRBJ1-2	NA	TGCGCCAGCAGTGAAAGGGGGGGCTATGGCTACACCTTC	CASSERGGYGYTF
NA	TRBV28	TRBJ2-2	NA	TGTGCCAGCAGTCCCTCCGGAGACTACACCGGGGAGCTGTTTTTT	CASSPSGDYTGELFF
NA	TRBV11-2	TRBJ1-1	NA	TGTGCCAGCAGCTTAGTGGGCAGGGGAGGGTCTGAAGCTTTCTTT	CASSLVGRGGSEAFF
NA	TRBV2	TRBJ2-3	NA	TGTGCCAGCAGCTATACCACAGATACGCAGTATTTT	CASSYTTDTQYF
once	TRBV21-1	TRBJ1-2	NA	TGTGCCAGCTACAACCAAAATAACTATGGCTACACCTTC	CASYNQNNYGYTF
NA	TRBV27	TRBJ2-1	TRBD2	TGTGCCAGCAGTTTAGGGCCTAGCGGGCCTGCTCAGCAGTTCTTC	CASSLGPSGPAQQFF
NA	TRBV6-5	TRBJ1-6	NA	TGTGCCAGCAGTCATCAGGGTGTGCGGAATTCACCCCTCCACTTT	CASSHQGVRNSPLHF
NA	TRBV2	TRBJ1-2	NA	TGTGCCAGCGGGGCGTCCTCCTATGGCTACACCTTC	CASGASSYGYTF
NA	TRBV28	TRBJ1-5	NA	TGTGCCAGCAGCTTTGGCCGGGACACCTACAATCAGCCCCAGCATTTT	CASSFGRDTYNQPQHF
once	TRBV3-1/TRBV3-2	TRBJ2-3	NA	TGTGCCAGCAGCCTTGGGGGGGCAGGCACAGATACGCAGTATTTT	CASSLGGAGTDTQYF
NA	TRBV18	TRBJ1-1	TRBD1	TGTGCCAGCTCACCAATTGGAACAGGGGGGAACACTGAAGCTTTCTTT	CASSPIGTGGNTEAFF
NA	TRBV3-1/TRBV3-2	TRBJ2-7	TRBD1	TGTGCCAGCAGCCAAGAAGAAAGGACAGGGGCCTACGAGCAGTACTTC	CASSQEERTGAYEQYF
once	TRBV7-9	TRBJ2-5	TRBD2	TGTGCCAGCAGCTTATCGGCGGGAGTACAAGAGACCCAGTACTTC	CASSLSAGVQETQYF
once	TRBV5-1	TRBJ1-2	NA	TGCGCCAGCAGCTTGAGGCAGCAGACCAACTATGGCTACACCTTC	CASSLRQQTNYGYTF
NA	TRBV4-1	TRBJ2-1	NA	TGCGCCAGCAGCCTGCTTCTACAGGGTTTGAACAATGAGCAGTTCTTC	CASSLLLQGLNNEQFF
NA	TRBV5-1	TRBJ2-5	TRBD2	TGCGCCAGCAGCTTGGCCCAGCGGGGGGGCCGAGAGACCCAGTACTTC	CASSLAQRGGRETQYF
NA	TRBV29-1	TRBJ2-3	TRBD1	TGCAGCGTTGAGGACAGGGCAGGAGATACGCAGTATTTT	CSVEDRAGDTQYF
NA	TRBV19	TRBJ2-5	NA	TGTGCCAGTAGTATCCGGTGGGGTCAAGAGACCCAGTACTTC	CASSIRWGQETQYF
NA	TRBV18	TRBJ1-2	NA	TGTGCCAGCTCAGGTTCCGCTAACTATGGCTACACCTTC	CASSGSANYGYTF
NA	TRBV7-9	TRBJ2-1	TRBD2	TGTGCCAGCAGCTTAGGACTAGCGGGAGGGCCAATCTACAATGAGCAGTTCTTC	CASSLGLAGGPIYNEQFF
few	TRBV18	TRBJ2-1	TRBD1	TGTGCCAGCTCAGGGGACAGTGTTTACGAGCAGTTCTTC	CASSGDSVYEQFF
NA	TRBV15	TRBJ1-1	NA	TGTGCCACCATGGGGGTAGGCACTGAAGCTTTCTTT	CATMGVGTEAFF
NA	TRBV5-6	TRBJ1-6	NA	TGTGCCAGCAGCTTCCGGGACTGGAATTCACCCCTCCACTTT	CASSFRDWNSPLHF
NA	TRBV2	TRBJ2-2	NA	TGTGCCAGCATGTACATCTTCACCGGGGAGCTGTTTTTT	CASMYIFTGELFF
few	TRBV5-1	TRBJ1-6	TRBD1	TGCGCCAGCAGCTTGGGGGACAGTTCGAATTCACCCCTCCACTTT	CASSLGDSSNSPLHF
NA	TRBV7-6	TRBJ1-2	TRBD1	TGTGCCAGCAGCTTGGGACAGGACTATGGCTACACCTTC	CASSLGQDYGYTF
NA	TRBV9	TRBJ1-1	NA	TGTGCCAGCAGCCCAGCGGGGTCCGCTTGGGGCACTGAAGCTTTCTTT	CASSPAGSAWGTEAFF
NA	TRBV25-1	TRBJ1-6	NA	TGTGCCAGCAGTCCAATAGGTGTTTCACCCCTCCACTTT	CASSPIGVSPLHF
NA	TRBV6-5	TRBJ2-1	NA	TGTGCCAGCAGTTACTATAAAGGGGACTACAATGAGCAGTTCTTC	CASSYYKGDYNEQFF
once	TRBV4-1	TRBJ2-7	NA	TGCGCCAGCAGCCAAGGTGACGGGCCCTACGAGCAGTACTTC	CASSQGDGPYEQYF
NA	TRBV9	TRBJ2-3	TRBD2	TGTGCCAGCAGCGTAGGCCCAGCGGGGTTGAGCACAGATACGCAGTATTTT	CASSVGPAGLSTDTQYF
NA	TRBV28	TRBJ2-5	NA	TGTGCCAGCAGTTTACAGGGATCCTTAGCAGAGACCCAGTACTTC	CASSLQGSLAETQYF
NA	TRBV5-4	TRBJ2-7	NA	TGTGCCAGCAGCCGTGAGGGGTTGGCCTACGAGCAGTACTTC	CASSREGLAYEQYF
NA	TRBV28	TRBJ1-1	TRBD1	TGTGCCAGCAGTTGGACAGGAGTGAACACTGAAGCTTTCTTT	CASSWTGVNTEAFF
NA	TRBV6-2/TRBV6-3	TRBJ2-1	NA	TGTGCCAGCAGTTACATTAGCGGCCTCCAGAATGAGCAGTTCTTC	CASSYISGLQNEQFF
once	TRBV5-1	TRBJ2-1	TRBD2	TGCGCCAGCAGCTTGGCGACTAGCGGGAGTGGTGAGCAGTTCTTC	CASSLATSGSGEQFF
NA	TRBV7-9	TRBJ1-3	NA	TGTGCCAGCAGCTTAGCCGGGGGCCCCGAAAACACCATATATTTT	CASSLAGGPENTIYF
once	TRBV28	TRBJ1-1	NA	TGTGCCAGCACTAATCCCCCAGTAGGAGAAGCTTTCTTT	CASTNPPVGEAFF
NA	TRBV24-1	TRBJ1-2	NA	TGTGCCACCAGTGAGGCAGGGGCGAGCTATGGCTACACCTTC	CATSEAGASYGYTF
NA	TRBV27	TRBJ1-5	NA	TGTGCCAGCAGCCCGATAGCCGGGACACGAAATCAGCCCCAGCATTTT	CASSPIAGTRNQPQHF